This TCR beta chain is from a study of cytomegalovirus exposure and HLA in healthy donors. 60 Vbeta and 13 Jbeta primers were used in PCR. Sequencing used immunoSEQ multiplex PCR; TCRdb keeps in-frame clones, though not all of them. The table lists about 98,000 clones, 77% of them singletons. This TCR derives from a male donor in good health and CMV-seropositive. The sample taken for sequencing was PBMCs.

The CDR3 DNA follows: TGTGCCAGCAGTCGCCCGGGACAGGGGTTCCCTGAAGCTTTCTTT. Translation: CASSRPGQGFPEAFF. This chain uses TRBV2 with TRBJ1-1; TRBD1 aligns across 10 bases. CDR3 length: 15 residues. Germline V CDR1 and CDR2: SNHLY, FYNNEI. V lost 5 bases, J lost 6 bases, and 9 bases stayed unmatched.